Detailed here is one T cell receptor beta chain. Its antigen remains unknown. Researchers report immunoSEQ v3.0 was run at survey level. The table came from immunoSEQ multiplex PCR; TCRdb's copy has only in-frame clones and leaves some out. The sample shows just over 20,000 clones, about 80% of them seen only once. The record originates from a study of long-term antiretroviral therapy in people with HIV. This CDR3 is built from 15 residues. Germline assignment: CDR1 SGHTA and CDR2 FQGTGA. Trimming took off 0 bases at V and 7 bases at J, with 10 bases between the two ends. The study's findings and limits: The study found narrower CDR3 length ranges in HIV repertoires than in controls.

The chain uses TRBV7-3 and TRBJ1-6, with a weak D call TRBD1 (5 bases). The receptor comes from a man between 18 and 35 years old with HIV. The specimen was unsorted PBMCs, collected 0.5 years after starting antiretroviral therapy. This CDR3 is CASSLTGGENSPLHF. In nucleotides, the CDR3 is TGTGCCAGCAGCTTAACGGGGGGAGAGAATTCACCCCTCCACTTT. The whole variable domain, filled in from reference TRBV7-3 and TRBJ1-6, reads GAGVSQTPSNKVTEKGKYVELRCDPISGHTALYWYRQSLGQGPEFLIYFQGTGAADDSGLPNDRFFAVRPEGSVSTLKIQRTERGDSAVYLCASSLTGGENSPLHFGNGTRLTVT.